The 8 T cell receptor beta chains given below trace back to one sample, sequenced in a study of molecular identifiers for immune sequencing clone quantification. TCRdb re-analysed the PCR reads in MiXCR, keeping a single row per CDR3 protein. The repertoire has 75,000 to 100,000 distinct CDR3 sequences, around 20% of them found once; the top ten carry 0.7% to 0.95%. The sample taken for sequencing was naive CD8+ T cells from blood, with Jurkat cell RNA spiked in. Subset here: FACS-sorted CD8+CD4-CCR7+CD45RA+ naive T cells. The receptors were sampled from a human donor in good health. Some libraries in this study had Jurkat cell RNA spiked in.

This clonotype has at least ten counts. J is TRBJ1-1 and V is TRBV19, with 8 bases aligning to TRBD1. This CDR3 has 15 amino acids. The ends lost 5 bases at V and 0 bases at J; junction bases unmatched: 5. CDR1 and CDR2 (germline): LNHDA, SQIVND (reference sequence). CDR3 in DNA: TGTGCCAGTAGTCAGACAGGGGTCATGAACACTGAAGCTTTCTTT. This gives the protein CASSQTGVMNTEAFF.

A word on this clonotype: A much larger clone lies a single base off, so this may be a read error. This rearrangement joins TRBV20-1 to TRBJ1-1, with D unresolved. Germline CDR1 reads DFQATT; CDR2 reads SNEGSKA (reference sequence). This CDR3 is built from 11 residues. Trimming cost V 3 bases and J 2 bases, with 4 bases left between them. The CDR3 region has the DNA TGCAGTGCTAGCCTAAACACTGAAGCTTTCTTT. This translates into CSASLNTEAFF.

As regards this clonotype: This may come from a read error, since a much larger clone is one base off. V gene TRBV7-3 combines with J gene TRBJ1-2; 8 bases match TRBD1. This CDR3 has 14 residues. Germline V CDR1 and CDR2: SGHTA, FQGTGA. CDR3 sequence reads: CVSSSDRGFYGYTF. In DNA, the CDR3 is TGTGTCAGCAGCTCCGACAGGGGCTTCTATGGCTACACCTTC.

This clonotype was counted many times. The rearrangement links TRBV20-1 to TRBJ2-7, with D perhaps TRBD2 (5 bases). The CDR3 totals 15 residues. Trimming removed 1 base from V and 0 bases from J, with 13 bases in between. Germline V gives CDR1 DFQATT, CDR2 SNEGSKA (reference sequence). CDR3: CSARGPGELSYEQYF. CDR3 nucleotide sequence: TGCAGTGCTAGAGGCCCCGGGGAGCTCTCCTACGAGCAGTACTTC.

Many counts were recorded for this clonotype. J is TRBJ2-3 and V is TRBV12-3 or TRBV12-4; TRBD1 matches at 8 bases. Unmatched junction bases numbered 5, after V lost 6 bases and J lost 0 bases. The CDR3 extends over 15 amino acids. The CDR3 DNA reads TGTGCCAGCAGCCGGACAGGGACTAGCACAGATACGCAGTATTTT. It yields the protein CASSRTGTSTDTQYF.

This clonotype was seen many times. The chain carries TRBV2 and TRBJ1-2; D is uncertain. This CDR3 contains 12 residues. V lost 10 bases and J 6 bases, leaving 15 bases between the germline ends. Germline CDR1 reads SNHLY; CDR2 reads FYNNEI. The CDR3 bases are TGTGCCACTCTAAGGTCTCCCGATGGCTACACCTTC. It translates to CATLRSPDGYTF.

This clonotype came up many times. J is TRBJ2-7 and V is TRBV20-1; TRBD1 matches at 8 bases. CDR1 is DFQATT, CDR2 SNEGSKA, per germline (reference sequence). The trim removed 3 bases at V and 3 bases at J, leaving 7 bases unmatched. The CDR3 is 14 amino acids. The CDR3 loop reads CSARDRVGFYEQYF. In DNA form, the CDR3 reads TGCAGTGCTAGGGACAGGGTAGGGTTCTACGAGCAGTACTTC.

The rearrangement joins TRBV4-3 to TRBJ2-7; D gene unclear. V was pared by 4 bases and J by 6 bases, with 19 bases between. The CDR3 is made up of 15 amino acids. The germline CDR1 and CDR2 sequences are LGHNA and YSLEER. The CDR3: CASSRGTWAGTEQYF. The CDR3 region has the DNA TGCGCCAGCAGCCGAGGTACCTGGGCAGGTACCGAGCAGTACTTC.